This T cell receptor (beta chain) was captured by sequencing in a study of T cell repertoires in cytomegalovirus infection. The study's findings and limits: HLA-C-restricted CMV clonotypes gave the most frequent clonotype in two of eight donors.

TCRdb called the reads again in MiXCR, with one record for every CDR3 protein. The table records around 710,000 distinct CDR3 sequences, 25% to 30% of them present only once. This clonotype has a count of ten or more. The antigen is not known. The CDR3 spans 15 residues. Trimming removed 5 bases from V and 5 bases from J; junction bases left unmatched: 5. Germline CDR1 is MNHNS and CDR2 is SASEGT. The sequences come from cultured CD8+ T cells from PBMCs, collected from culture after CMV antigen stimulation. The receptor was derived from a human donor in good health (CMV status not recorded). Some clones in this sample may be carry-over from other donors' samples. The chain carries TRBV6-1 and TRBJ2-3; 12 nucleotides align to TRBD2. CDR3 sequence reads: CASSSGLAGIDTQYF. For the CDR3, the DNA is TGTGCCAGCAGTTCGGGACTAGCGGGCATAGATACGCAGTATTTT.